This TCR beta chain was identified during a study of blood T cell repertoires in COVID-19. About the study: Both acute and convalescent COVID-19 samples were obtained from the United States, Italy and Spain. PBMCs, B-cell-depleted T cells, or T cells provided the cDNA or gDNA that made up the material.

Profiled with immunoSEQ multiplex PCR; TCRdb holds only in-frame clones, not every one. The sample lists 300,000 to 400,000 clones; over 75% were seen once. The CDR3 runs to 16 residues. The V and J ends lost 0 bases and 8 bases respectively, with 17 bases between them. The germline CDR1 and CDR2 sequences are SGHTA and FQGNSA. Participants were aged about 18 to 89 years from 20 to 30 US areas. Cohort allocation depended upon clinical history that participants reported. This rearrangement joins TRBV7-2 to TRBJ1-3; possibly TRBD1 for D (6 bases). Sequencing was done on a sample of PBMCs or T cells enriched from blood (not recorded which). This receptor was taken from a woman in her twenties or thirties with acute COVID-19. CDR3 amino acids: CASSLAGGHAGDTIYF. The CDR3 nucleotides read TGTGCCAGCAGCTTAGCGGGGGGGCACGCCGGGGACACCATATATTTT.